The clone carrying this T cell receptor beta chain was observed many times. As yet, its antigen is unknown. Deletions cut 3 bases from V and 4 bases from J, with 14 bases between. Germline V gene data show CDR1 as SGDLS and CDR2 as YYNGEE. The length of the CDR3 is 15 residues. A 10-nucleotide random UMI tagged transcripts in template-switch 5'RACE cDNA synthesis. Per sequencing run, 15-18 subjects together gave over 170 million TCR-beta sequences. Each CDR3 protein gets one entry after TCRdb re-called the 5' RACE reads with MiXCR. The sample consists of about 77,000 distinct CDR3 sequences, roughly 9% of them appearing once. These data belong to a study of neurological immune-mediated disorders. The study, taken as a whole, reports: TCR-beta repertoires seemed private in all groups, with no expanded CDR3 amino acid sequences shared.

Serving as healthy controls were blood bank volunteers based in Maryland, USA. The source material was PBMCs. This receptor was taken from a man over 45 in good health. The gene calls are TRBV9 and TRBJ2-1; D uncertain. The CDR3 DNA sequence: TGTGCCAGCAGCGCCTATTTCTCCGGGTACAATGAGCAGTTCTTC. It is translated as CASSAYFSGYNEQFF.